Listed below are T cell receptor beta chains from one sample, sequenced in a study of T cell repertoires in cytomegalovirus infection. TCRdb reprocessed the reads with MiXCR, giving one entry per CDR3 protein. The sample includes about 190,000 distinct CDR3 sequences, 28% seen only once; the top ten take 31%. Sample: PBMCs. These TCRs come from a human donor in good health (CMV status not recorded). Some clones in this sample may be carry-over from other donors' samples. Both conserved end residues are part of each CDR3. A D gene is named only where the DNA matches it firmly. Clone size appears in some rows only: once, few, many, or a class for an expanded clone.

CASSAEVGYEQYF,TGTGCCAGCAGTGCCGAGGTCGGATACGAGCAGTACTTC,TRBJ2-7,NA,NA,TRBV6-8
CASSAGGPQETQYF,TGTGCCAGCAGTGCGGGGGGCCCTCAAGAGACCCAGTACTTC,TRBJ2-5,NA,TRBD2,TRBV6-5
CSARDPSGGETGELFF,TGCAGTGCTAGAGATCCGAGCGGGGGGGAGACCGGGGAGCTGTTTTTT,TRBJ2-2,NA,TRBD2,TRBV20-1
CASSFKASGNGYTF,TGTGCCAGCAGCTTTAAGGCGTCAGGGAATGGCTACACCTTC,TRBJ1-2,few,NA,TRBV5-5
CASSLGTGTGYNEQFF,TGTGCCAGCAGCTTAGGAACCGGGACAGGATACAATGAGCAGTTCTTC,TRBJ2-1,NA,TRBD1,TRBV13
CASSDTSSSYNEQFF,TGCGCCAGCAGCGACACTTCCAGCTCCTACAATGAGCAGTTCTTC,TRBJ2-1,NA,NA,TRBV5-1
CASSYTGQAAYEQYF,TGTGCCAGCAGCTATACGGGACAGGCCGCCTACGAGCAGTACTTC,TRBJ2-7,many,TRBD1,TRBV12-3/TRBV12-4
CASSLNPPGDTTNEKLFF,TGCGCCAGCAGCTTAAATCCTCCAGGGGACACAACTAATGAAAAACTGTTTTTT,TRBJ1-4,NA,NA,TRBV5-1
CPSSQTRGAEKLFF,TGTCCCAGCAGTCAAACTAGGGGGGCGGAAAAACTGTTTTTT,TRBJ1-4,NA,NA,TRBV6-1
CASSFSGTRDAGELFF,TGCGCCAGCAGCTTTTCCGGGACTAGAGATGCCGGGGAGCTGTTTTTT,TRBJ2-2,NA,TRBD2,TRBV5-1
CASTALRTPSGYTF,TGTGCCAGCACCGCGCTTAGGACACCGAGTGGCTACACCTTC,TRBJ1-2,many,NA,TRBV27
CASSLLRQDIHSPLHF,TGTGCCAGCAGCTTGCTCCGACAGGACATCCATTCACCCCTCCACTTT,TRBJ1-6,NA,NA,TRBV5-6
CASSGFLAGGQETQYF,TGTGCCAGCAGTGGATTTTTGGCGGGGGGCCAAGAGACCCAGTACTTC,TRBJ2-5,NA,TRBD2,TRBV2
CASSSRALSNTEAFF,TGTGCCAGCAGCTCCCGGGCCCTCTCGAACACTGAAGCTTTCTTT,TRBJ1-1,many,NA,TRBV7-8
CASRITGIGVSPLHF,TGTGCCAGCAGAATTACCGGGATAGGCGTCTCACCCCTCCACTTT,TRBJ1-6,few,NA,TRBV7-6
CASIQGTGAFF,TGTGCCAGCATCCAGGGAACGGGCGCTTTCTTT,TRBJ1-1,NA,NA,TRBV6-2/TRBV6-3
CASSIWPTTRDTGELFF,TGTGCCAGTAGTATCTGGCCCACAACGAGGGACACCGGGGAGCTGTTTTTT,TRBJ2-2,NA,NA,TRBV19
CATPGPGRYGYTF,TGTGCCACCCCAGGGCCGGGGCGCTATGGCTACACCTTC,TRBJ1-2,many,NA,TRBV7-2
CAAHGAFHYGYTF,TGTGCCGCCCATGGGGCCTTCCACTATGGCTACACCTTC,TRBJ1-2,NA,NA,TRBV19
CASRTYSNQPQHF,TGTGCCAGCAGGACGTATAGCAATCAGCCCCAGCATTTT,TRBJ1-5,NA,NA,TRBV2
CASSHLGQTSYNEQFF,TGTGCCAGCAGCCATCTTGGACAGACATCCTACAATGAGCAGTTCTTC,TRBJ2-1,NA,NA,TRBV12-3/TRBV12-4
CASSLEVTGETQYF,TGTGCCAGCAGCTTAGAGGTGACAGGGGAGACCCAGTACTTC,TRBJ2-5,many,TRBD1,TRBV11-2
CASSRSGGMGNYGYTF,TGTGCCAGCAGCCGTTCCGGGGGTATGGGGAACTATGGCTACACCTTC,TRBJ1-2,many,NA,TRBV7-2
CASRSRLVGTEAFF,TGCGCCAGCAGATCCAGGCTGGTGGGGACTGAAGCTTTCTTT,TRBJ1-1,NA,NA,TRBV5-1
CASSYGQGGLSSGNTIYF,TGTGCCAGCAGCTACGGACAGGGGGGCCTTTCCTCTGGAAACACCATATATTTT,TRBJ1-3,NA,TRBD1,TRBV7-9
CASSPEHQETQYF,TGTGCCAGCAGTCCGGAACACCAAGAGACCCAGTACTTC,TRBJ2-5,NA,NA,TRBV27
CASSWWTWYQETQYF,TGTGCCAGCAGCTGGTGGACATGGTACCAAGAGACCCAGTACTTC,TRBJ2-5,NA,NA,TRBV7-2
CASSQEGIGGSNEQFF,TGCGCCAGCAGCCAAGAGGGGATCGGGGGAAGCAATGAGCAGTTCTTC,TRBJ2-1,few,NA,TRBV4-3
CASSPGLASDTQYF,TGTGCCAGCAGCCCTGGGCTAGCCTCAGATACGCAGTATTTT,TRBJ2-3,few,NA,TRBV7-8
CASSLGTNFEAFF,TGTGCCAGCAGCTTAGGGACAAATTTTGAAGCTTTCTTT,TRBJ1-1,few,NA,TRBV7-3
CASSKKHSNQPQHF,TGTGCCAGCAGTAAGAAGCATAGCAATCAGCCCCAGCATTTT,TRBJ1-5,NA,NA,TRBV2
CAIRDDRSYEQYF,TGTGCCATCAGAGACGACAGATCCTACGAGCAGTACTTC,TRBJ2-7,few,NA,TRBV10-3
CASSYWDPTGGYTF,TGTGCCAGCAGTTATTGGGACCCCACAGGAGGCTACACCTTC,TRBJ1-2,few,NA,TRBV7-2
CASSPGGNEQFF,TGTGCCAGCAGCCCGGGGGGGAATGAGCAGTTCTTC,TRBJ2-1,many,TRBD2,TRBV7-8
CASSFGGTAGYTF,TGTGCCAGCAGCTTTGGGGGGACAGCTGGCTACACCTTC,TRBJ1-2,many,TRBD1,TRBV7-2
CASSRGTGGVSNEQFF,TGTGCCAGCAGCCGAGGGACAGGGGGCGTGAGCAATGAGCAGTTCTTC,TRBJ2-1,few,TRBD1,TRBV11-3
CSVVAGRANQPQHF,TGCAGCGTTGTAGCAGGTCGGGCTAATCAGCCCCAGCATTTT,TRBJ1-5,few,NA,TRBV29-1
CASSLVGTGGGSPLHF,TGTGCCAGCAGCTTAGTAGGGACAGGGGGTGGCTCACCCCTCCACTTT,TRBJ1-6,many,TRBD1,TRBV7-2